What follows are 30 T cell receptor beta chains derived from one specimen sequenced in a study of regulatory T cells. Findings and caveats of the study: Hydrophobic residues at CDR3 positions 6 and 7 were enriched in conventional CD4+ T cells of CD3G-deficient patients.

No antigen is known for these receptors. Amplification used 52 TRBV primers and 13 TRBJ primers. Only in-frame clones appear in the TCRdb table, and some are missing; sequencing was by immunoSEQ multiplex PCR. Here the sample spans 30,000 to 40,000 clones, around 89% being singletons. Sequencing was carried out using conventional CD4+ T cells sorted from blood. The receptors shown here come from a person aged 18 to 30 with CD3G deficiency.

In DNA, the CDR3 is TGTGCCAGCAAATCGGACGGGAAAGAGCAGTACTTC. Amino acid sequence: CASKSDGKEQYF. The rearrangement links TRBV6-1 to TRBJ2-7; D perhaps matches TRBD2 (5 bases). The CDR3 length is 12 residues. V was shortened by 7 bases and J by 7 bases, with 14 bases between the two germline ends. From germline, CDR1 is MNHNS and CDR2 SASEGT.

The chain combines TRBV28 with TRBJ2-4; unclear D gene. The CDR3 extends over 11 amino acids. CDR1 MDHEN and CDR2 SYDVKM come from the germline V gene. Trimming shortened V by 4 bases and J by 9 bases, and 7 bases separated the two germline ends. In DNA form, the CDR3 reads TGTGCCAGCAGTTCCAGTGGCATTCAGTACTTC. Translating it yields CASSSSGIQYF.

V and J are TRBV30 and TRBJ2-1; D is possibly TRBD2 (6 bases). V shed 2 bases and J shed 0 bases, with 14 bases lying between them. The length of the CDR3 is 16 residues. CDR1 is GTSNPN, CDR2 SVGIG, per germline (reference sequence). The CDR3 DNA sequence: TGTGCCTGGAGTAAGGCGGGGTGGAGCTCCTACAATGAGCAGTTCTTC. Amino acid sequence: CAWSKAGWSSYNEQFF. Complete variable domain (other parts from reference TRBV30 and TRBJ2-1): SQTIHQWPATLVQPVGSPLSLECTVEGTSNPNLYWYRQAAGRGLQLLFYSVGIGQISSEVPQNLSASRPQDRQFILSSKKLLLSDSGFYLCAWSKAGWSSYNEQFFGPGTRLTVL.

The genes are TRBV28 and TRBJ2-7; TRBD1 matches 8 bases. Trimming at V came to 1 base and at J to 1 base, leaving 0 bases not matched to a gene. Germline CDR1 MDHEN, CDR2 SYDVKM. This CDR3 has 14 residues. The CDR3 loop is CASSLYRGSYEQYF. The CDR3 nucleotides read TGTGCCAGCAGTTTATACAGGGGGTCCTACGAGCAGTACTTC.

The rearrangement joins TRBV7-2 to TRBJ2-7; 11 bases fit TRBD1. CDR1 is SGHTA and CDR2 is FQGNSA in the germline V gene. V shed 3 bases and J 4 bases; nucleotides not matched to a gene: 5. The CDR3 sequence is 15 residues long. The CDR3: CASSFTGQGAYEQYF. CDR3 DNA: TGTGCCAGCAGCTTCACCGGACAGGGGGCTTACGAGCAGTACTTC.

The chain recombines TRBV11-2 with TRBJ2-1, with D perhaps matching TRBD2 (6 bases). The CDR3 totals 15 residues. The V end lost 5 bases, the J end lost 9 bases, and 20 bases lay between the germline ends. The germline gives CDR1 SGHAT, CDR2 FQNNGV. The CDR3 sequence is CASSPASGTPTEQFF. The CDR3 DNA follows: TGTGCCAGCAGCCCCGCCTCCGGGACTCCGACTGAGCAGTTCTTC.

CDR3 residues: CASSLTTGYGEKLFF. For the CDR3, the DNA is TGTGCCAGCAGCTTAACGACAGGGTATGGGGAAAAACTGTTTTTT. This sequence joins TRBV7-9 and TRBJ1-4, with TRBD1 matching over 7 bases. Germline V gives CDR1 SEHNR, CDR2 FQNEAQ (reference sequence). The CDR3 consists of 15 residues. V shed 2 bases, J shed 8 bases, and the junction held 8 bases outside the gene matches.

This chain uses TRBV28 with TRBJ2-7; D gene unclear. V was cut by 5 bases and J by 2 bases, with 7 bases left in between. This CDR3 is 12 amino acids long. Looked up from germline, CDR1 is MDHEN and CDR2 is SYDVKM. The CDR3 region has the DNA TGTGCCAGCAGTCCGGGTCCCTACGAGCAGTACTTC. As protein: CASSPGPYEQYF.

V is TRBV7-8 and J is TRBJ2-3; TRBD2 is a possible D gene (6 bases). Looked up from germline, CDR1 is SGHVS and CDR2 is FQNEAQ. V lost 4 bases to trimming and J lost 5 bases, with 10 bases between them. The CDR3 is 13 residues long. The CDR3, as DNA: TGTGCCAGCAGCTGGGGGGAAAAAGATACGCAGTATTTT. This sequence encodes CASSWGEKDTQYF. The full variable domain, with the rest looked up from reference TRBV7-8 and TRBJ2-3, is GAGVSQSPRYKVAKRGQDVALRCDPISGHVSLFWYQQALGQGPEFLTYFQNEAQLDKSGLPSDRFFAERPEGSVSTLKIQRTQQEDSAVYLCASSWGEKDTQYFGPGTRLTVL.

The genes are TRBV11-3 and TRBJ2-7; 7 bases are a match to TRBD1. CDR1 and CDR2 (germline): SGHNT, YENEEA. V trimming: 4 bases; J trimming: 4 bases; junction bases outside the gene matches: 1. The CDR3 length is 12 residues. CDR3 coding DNA: TGTGCCAGCAGCTCAGGGGGATACGAGCAGTACTTC. It is translated as CASSSGGYEQYF.

The V call is TRBV4-1, the J call TRBJ2-7, with TRBD2 identical over 7 bases. The V gene's germline CDR1 is MGHRA and CDR2 YSYEKL. This CDR3 spans 16 amino acids. The J segment lost 7 bases and the V segment lost 1 base, leaving 13 bases of the junction unmatched. Here the CDR3 DNA reads TGCGCCAGCAGCCAAGTTGGCGGGAGCCCACTTGGGGAGCAGTACTTC. Residues: CASSQVGGSPLGEQYF.

V usage is TRBV7-8 and J usage is TRBJ2-1, with no clear D. Trimming stripped 5 bases from V and 9 bases from J, with 14 bases between. The CDR3 extends over 13 amino acids. Germline V lookup: CDR1 SGHVS, CDR2 FQNEAQ. The CDR3: CASSTRLGTEQFF. In DNA, the CDR3 is TGTGCCAGCAGCACGCGTCTAGGAACTGAGCAGTTCTTC.

This chain links TRBV28 with TRBJ2-3, with a weak D call TRBD1 (6 bases). The CDR3 is 16 residues long. The V end was cut by 5 bases, the J end by 4 bases, with 19 bases between. Germline CDR1 reads MDHEN; CDR2 reads SYDVKM. Here the CDR3 DNA reads TGTGCCAGCAGTCTCCTCGGCTCTAAGGGGGCAGATACGCAGTATTTT. It codes for CASSLLGSKGADTQYF. Full variable domain (remainder filled in from reference TRBV28 and TRBJ2-3): DVKVTQSSRYLVKRTGEKVFLECVQDMDHENMFWYRQDPGLGLRLIYFSYDVKMKEKGDIPEGYSVSREKKERFSLILESASTNQTSMYLCASSLLGSKGADTQYFGPGTRLTVL.

This clone is judged medium-sized. The CDR3 region has the DNA TGTGCCAGCAGCGTAAGCTCCCTAGCGGGGGTATCCCCTTACGAGCAGTACTTC. It yields the protein CASSVSSLAGVSPYEQYF. V gene TRBV11-2 combines with J gene TRBJ2-7, with 10 bases that match TRBD2. The CDR3 contains 18 residues. The J segment lost 4 bases and the V segment lost 5 bases, leaving 17 bases of the junction unmatched. CDR1 is SGHAT, CDR2 FQNNGV, per germline.

The chain combines TRBV5-1 with TRBJ2-2, with D hard to call. This CDR3 spans 14 amino acids. Trimming pared 2 bases from V and 13 bases from J, leaving 18 bases between. Germline assignment: CDR1 SGHRS and CDR2 YFSETQ. CDR3 residues: CASSFGPSDRRLFF. The CDR3 region has the DNA TGCGCCAGCAGCTTCGGCCCTTCGGACCGTAGGCTGTTTTTT.

The chain uses TRBV19 and TRBJ1-1; D is possibly TRBD1 (6 bases). The CDR3 contains 14 residues. V was trimmed by 4 bases and J by 0 bases, leaving 9 bases between them. The germline V gene encodes CDR1 LNHDA and CDR2 SQIVND (reference sequence). Written as DNA, the CDR3 is TGTGCCAGTAGTACCGGACAGTTGAACACTGAAGCTTTCTTT. This sequence encodes CASSTGQLNTEAFF. The variable domain in full, with the rest retrieved from reference TRBV19 and TRBJ1-1, is DGGITQSPKYLFRKEGQNVTLSCEQNLNHDAMYWYRQDPGQGLRLIYYSQIVNDFQKGDIAEGYSVSREKKESFPLTVTSAQKNPTAFYLCASSTGQLNTEAFFGQGTRLTVV.

The V call is TRBV28, the J call TRBJ1-2; D call uncertain. CDR1 is MDHEN, CDR2 SYDVKM, per germline. The length of the CDR3 is 13 residues. Between the trimmed V and J ends, which lost 2 bases and 2 bases, there was a span of 6 bases. The CDR3 reads CASSLAANYGYTF. The CDR3 region has the DNA TGTGCCAGCAGTTTAGCCGCAAACTATGGCTACACCTTC.

The chain joins TRBV6-1 to TRBJ2-7, with D unresolved. The V end was cut by 4 bases, the J end by 5 bases, with 18 bases between. This CDR3 is 15 amino acids long. Germline lookup yields CDR1 MNHNS and CDR2 SASEGT. CDR3 bases: TGTGCCAGCAGTGGATGGACCGTCTACAACCACGAGCAGTACTTC. Protein sequence: CASSGWTVYNHEQYF.

This chain joins TRBV20-1 and TRBJ2-1; tentatively, D is TRBD2 (6 bases). Germline V gene lookup returns CDR1 DFQATT and CDR2 SNEGSKA (reference sequence). The CDR3 has 11 residues. V lost 5 bases to trimming and J lost 4 bases, with 6 bases between them. The CDR3 sequence is CSAGTYNEQFF. CDR3 sequence (DNA): TGCAGTGCTGGGACTTACAATGAGCAGTTCTTC.

The gene calls are TRBV4-1 and TRBJ2-7; the D gene is possibly TRBD2 (6 bases). Germline CDR1 and CDR2: MGHRA and YSYEKL. V was shortened by 0 bases and J by 5 bases, with 11 bases between the two germline ends. CDR3 length: 14 amino acids. The CDR3 sequence: CASSQEWRGHEQYF. The CDR3 DNA reads TGCGCCAGCAGCCAAGAGTGGAGGGGCCACGAGCAGTACTTC.

This clone has more than one count but fewer than ten. This chain joins TRBV6-5 and TRBJ2-7; TRBD2 aligns across 11 bases. CDR1 MNHEY and CDR2 SVGAGI come from the germline V gene. The trim removed 4 bases at V and 3 bases at J, leaving 8 bases unmatched. The CDR3 has 16 residues. CDR3 protein: CASSFGLAGDFYEQYF. CDR3 DNA sequence: TGTGCCAGCAGTTTCGGACTAGCGGGCGATTTCTACGAGCAGTACTTC.

This sequence joins TRBV6-1 and TRBJ2-7, with D unclear. The germline CDR1 and CDR2 sequences are MNHNS and SASEGT. V gave up 5 bases and J gave up 5 bases, with 13 bases separating them. This CDR3 has 13 residues. CDR3 amino acids: CASSPSGVHEQYF. DNA for the CDR3: TGTGCCAGCAGTCCGAGTGGGGTACACGAGCAGTACTTC.

The chain couples TRBV7-9 to TRBJ2-2; possible D gene TRBD2, 5 bases. The V gene's germline CDR1 is SEHNR and CDR2 FQNEAQ (reference sequence). The germline V and J ends were trimmed by 5 bases and 2 bases, with 9 bases remaining between them. This CDR3 spans 14 amino acids. DNA for the CDR3: TGTGCCAGCAGCCGAACTAGTAACACCGGGGAGCTGTTTTTT. It encodes CASSRTSNTGELFF. Full variable domain (remainder filled in from reference TRBV7-9 and TRBJ2-2): DTGVSQNPRHKITKRGQNVTFRCDPISEHNRLYWYRQTLGQGPEFLTYFQNEAQLEKSRLLSDRFSAERPKGSFSTLEIQRTEQGDSAMYLCASSRTSNTGELFFGEGSRLTVL.

In this sample, this clone turned up once. This chain joins TRBV6-1 and TRBJ2-2, with 8 positions matching TRBD2. Germline assignment: CDR1 MNHNS and CDR2 SASEGT. The CDR3 spans 18 residues. V lost 3 bases to trimming and J lost 5 bases; unmatched junction nucleotides: 14. The CDR3, as DNA: TGTGCCAGCAGTGACATCTCCCGGGGGGGCGGTGTGACCGGGGAGCTGTTTTTT. It yields the protein CASSDISRGGGVTGELFF.

The rearrangement joins TRBV6-6 to TRBJ2-2, with TRBD1 matching 8 bases. Germline loops: CDR1 MNHNY, CDR2 SVGAGI (reference sequence). After removal of 5 bases from V and 1 base from J, the junction contained 0 bases not matched to a gene. The CDR3 totals 14 residues. The CDR3 here is CASSTGGNTGELFF. CDR3 DNA: TGTGCCAGCAGTACAGGGGGGAACACCGGGGAGCTGTTTTTT.

This clone was observed a single time. V and J are TRBV11-2 and TRBJ1-1, with D unresolved. Germline V CDR1 and CDR2: SGHAT, FQNNGV. Trimming cost V 0 bases and J 4 bases, with 6 bases left between them. The CDR3 totals 13 residues. This CDR3 reads CASSLEWATEAFF. The CDR3 DNA reads TGTGCCAGCAGCTTAGAGTGGGCCACTGAAGCTTTCTTT.

The chain joins TRBV7-9 to TRBJ2-6; no definite D call. CDR3 length equals 15 residues. The ends were cut back, 1 base at V and 4 bases at J, with 8 bases in the middle. The V gene's germline CDR1 is SEHNR and CDR2 FQNEAQ (reference sequence). The CDR3, as DNA: TGTGCCAGCAGCTTAGATCCCGGGGGGGCCAACGTCCTGACTTTC. This translates into CASSLDPGGANVLTF.

The rearrangement uses TRBV28 and TRBJ1-5, with 12 bases identical to TRBD1. V lost 5 bases, J lost 7 bases, and 12 bases stayed unmatched. CDR3 length: 17 amino acids. Germline values: CDR1 MDHEN, CDR2 SYDVKM. The DNA of the CDR3 is TGTGCCAGCAGTCTATCCTGGGGACAGGGGGCCTGGCAGCCCCAGCATTTT. It specifies CASSLSWGQGAWQPQHF.

A single count supports this clone. The genes are TRBV6-1 and TRBJ1-1, with D unclear. The CDR3 is 11 amino acids. V dropped 8 bases and J dropped 6 bases, with 10 bases sitting between them. From germline, CDR1 is MNHNS and CDR2 SASEGT. The CDR3 loop is CASETVAEAFF. The CDR3 DNA reads TGTGCCAGCGAGACGGTCGCTGAAGCTTTCTTT.

This clone showed up just once. This chain uses TRBV5-1 with TRBJ2-3; either TRBD1 or TRBD2 may fit D (6 bases each). This CDR3 has 15 residues. Trimming left V 5 bases short and J 0 bases short, with 13 bases between. Per germline, CDR1 SGHRS and CDR2 YFSETQ. This chain's CDR3 is CASRTKGGSTDTQYF. CDR3 sequence (DNA): TGCGCCAGCAGGACCAAAGGGGGGAGCACAGATACGCAGTATTTT.